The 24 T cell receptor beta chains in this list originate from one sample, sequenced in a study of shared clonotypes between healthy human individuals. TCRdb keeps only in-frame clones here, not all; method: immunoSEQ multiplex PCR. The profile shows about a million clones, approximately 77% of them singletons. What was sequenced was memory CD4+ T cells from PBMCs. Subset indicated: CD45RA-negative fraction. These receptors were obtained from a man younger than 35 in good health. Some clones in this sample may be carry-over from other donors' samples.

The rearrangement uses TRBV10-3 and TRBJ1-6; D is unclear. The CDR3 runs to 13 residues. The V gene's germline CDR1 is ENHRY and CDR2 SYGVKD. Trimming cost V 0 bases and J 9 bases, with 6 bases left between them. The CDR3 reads CAISESTGSPLHF. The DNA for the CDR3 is TGTGCCATCAGTGAGTCGACCGGTTCACCCCTCCACTTT.

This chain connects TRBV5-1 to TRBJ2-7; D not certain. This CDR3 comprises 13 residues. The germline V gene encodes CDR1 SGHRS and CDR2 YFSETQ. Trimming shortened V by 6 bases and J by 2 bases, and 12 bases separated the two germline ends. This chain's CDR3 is CASTHPDAYEQYF. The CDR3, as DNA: TGCGCCAGCACCCATCCTGACGCCTACGAGCAGTACTTC.

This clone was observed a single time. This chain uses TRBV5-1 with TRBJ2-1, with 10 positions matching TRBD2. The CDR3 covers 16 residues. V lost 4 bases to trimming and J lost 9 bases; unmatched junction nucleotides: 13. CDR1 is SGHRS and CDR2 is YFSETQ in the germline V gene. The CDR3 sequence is CASSPDWASGSGEQFF. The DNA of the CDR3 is TGCGCCAGCAGCCCCGACTGGGCTAGCGGGAGCGGTGAGCAGTTCTTC.

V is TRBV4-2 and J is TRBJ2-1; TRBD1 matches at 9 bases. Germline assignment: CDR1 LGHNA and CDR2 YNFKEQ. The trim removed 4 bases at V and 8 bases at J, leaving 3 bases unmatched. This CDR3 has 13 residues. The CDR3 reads CASSLGQGDEQFF. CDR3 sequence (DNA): TGTGCCAGCAGCCTGGGACAGGGTGATGAGCAGTTCTTC.

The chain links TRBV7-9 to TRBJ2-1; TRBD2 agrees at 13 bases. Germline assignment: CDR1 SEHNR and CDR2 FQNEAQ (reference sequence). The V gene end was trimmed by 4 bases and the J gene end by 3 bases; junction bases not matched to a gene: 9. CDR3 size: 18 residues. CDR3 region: CASSSWTSGSWIYNEQFF. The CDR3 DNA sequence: TGTGCCAGCAGCTCTTGGACTAGCGGGAGTTGGATCTACAATGAGCAGTTCTTC.

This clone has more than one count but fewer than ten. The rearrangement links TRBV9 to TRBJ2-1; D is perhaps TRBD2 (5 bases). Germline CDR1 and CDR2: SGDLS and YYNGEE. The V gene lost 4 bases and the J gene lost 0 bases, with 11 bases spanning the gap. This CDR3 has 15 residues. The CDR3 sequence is CASSRAESSYNEQFF. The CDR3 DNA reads TGTGCCAGCAGCCGAGCGGAGTCCTCCTACAATGAGCAGTTCTTC.

The CDR3 region is CASSLSTGKTEAFF. Here the CDR3 DNA reads TGTGCCAGCAGCTTATCGACAGGGAAGACTGAAGCTTTCTTT. The chain uses TRBV7-8 and TRBJ1-1; 7 bases are shared with TRBD1. Germline V gene sequence: CDR1 SGHVS, CDR2 FQNEAQ. The length of the CDR3 is 14 residues. The trim removed 2 bases at V and 5 bases at J, leaving 5 bases unmatched.

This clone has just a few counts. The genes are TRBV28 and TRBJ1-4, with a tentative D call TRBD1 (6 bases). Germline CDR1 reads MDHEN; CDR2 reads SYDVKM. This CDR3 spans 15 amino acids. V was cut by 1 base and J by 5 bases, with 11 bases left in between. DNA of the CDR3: TGTGCCAGCAGTTTATCATCAGGGGCCAATGAAAAACTGTTTTTT. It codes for CASSLSSGANEKLFF. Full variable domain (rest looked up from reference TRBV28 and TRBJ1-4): DVKVTQSSRYLVKRTGEKVFLECVQDMDHENMFWYRQDPGLGLRLIYFSYDVKMKEKGDIPEGYSVSREKKERFSLILESASTNQTSMYLCASSLSSGANEKLFFGSGTQLSVL.

CDR3 sequence: CASSAVGAGANVLTF. DNA of the CDR3: TGTGCCAGCAGTGCGGTAGGGGCTGGGGCCAACGTCCTGACTTTC. The V call is TRBV2, the J call TRBJ2-6; possibly TRBD1 for D (5 bases). CDR3 length: 15 amino acids. Trimming cost V 4 bases and J 2 bases, with 9 bases left between them. CDR1 is SNHLY and CDR2 is FYNNEI in the germline V gene.

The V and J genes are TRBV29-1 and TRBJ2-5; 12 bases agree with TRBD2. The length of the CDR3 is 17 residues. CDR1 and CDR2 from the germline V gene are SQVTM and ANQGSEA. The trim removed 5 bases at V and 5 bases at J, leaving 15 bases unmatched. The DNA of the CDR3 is TGCAGCGTTCCACCCCTCGGGACTAGCGGGTCGCAGGAGACCCAGTACTTC. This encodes CSVPPLGTSGSQETQYF.

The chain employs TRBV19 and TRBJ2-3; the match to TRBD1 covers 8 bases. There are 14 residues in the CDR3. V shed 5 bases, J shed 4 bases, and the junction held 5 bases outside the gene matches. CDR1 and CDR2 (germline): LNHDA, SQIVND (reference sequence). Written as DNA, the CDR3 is TGTGCCAGTAGTGCAATACAGGGGGCAGATACGCAGTATTTT. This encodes CASSAIQGADTQYF.

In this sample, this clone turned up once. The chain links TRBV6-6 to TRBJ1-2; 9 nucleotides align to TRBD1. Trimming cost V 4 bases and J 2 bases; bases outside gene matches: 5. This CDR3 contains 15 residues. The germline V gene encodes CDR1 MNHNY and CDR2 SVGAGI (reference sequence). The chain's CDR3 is CASSSNTGGNYGYTF. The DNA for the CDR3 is TGTGCCAGCAGTTCTAATACAGGGGGCAACTATGGCTACACCTTC.

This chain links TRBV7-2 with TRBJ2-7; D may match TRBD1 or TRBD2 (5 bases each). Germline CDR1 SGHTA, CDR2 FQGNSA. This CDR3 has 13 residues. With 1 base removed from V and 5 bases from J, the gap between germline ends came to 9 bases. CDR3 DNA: TGTGCCAGCAGCTTAGGAGGGACGGACGAGCAGTACTTC. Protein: CASSLGGTDEQYF.

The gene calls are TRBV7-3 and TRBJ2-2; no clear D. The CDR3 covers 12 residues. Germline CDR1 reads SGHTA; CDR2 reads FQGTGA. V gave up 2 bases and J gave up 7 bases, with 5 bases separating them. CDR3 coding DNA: TGTGCCAGCAGCTTAGGCCACGGGGAGCTGTTTTTT. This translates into CASSLGHGELFF.

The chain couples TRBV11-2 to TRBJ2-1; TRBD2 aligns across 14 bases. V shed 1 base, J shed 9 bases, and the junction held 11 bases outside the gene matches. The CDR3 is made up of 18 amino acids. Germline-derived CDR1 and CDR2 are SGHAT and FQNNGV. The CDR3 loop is CASSLVPGLAGVYGEQFF. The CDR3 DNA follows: TGTGCCAGCAGCTTAGTCCCGGGACTAGCGGGAGTATACGGTGAGCAGTTCTTC.

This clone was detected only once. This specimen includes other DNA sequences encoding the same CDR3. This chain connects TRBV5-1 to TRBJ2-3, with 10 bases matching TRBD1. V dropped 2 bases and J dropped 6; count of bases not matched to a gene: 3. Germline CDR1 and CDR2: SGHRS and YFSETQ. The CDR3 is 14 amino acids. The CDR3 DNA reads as TGCGCCAGCAGCTTTGGGACAGGGGAGGATACGCAGTATTTT. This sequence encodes CASSFGTGEDTQYF.

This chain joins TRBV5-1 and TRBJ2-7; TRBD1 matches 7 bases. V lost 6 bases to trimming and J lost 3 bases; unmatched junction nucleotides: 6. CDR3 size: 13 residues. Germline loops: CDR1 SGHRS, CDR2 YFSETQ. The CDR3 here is CASKSTGVYEQYF. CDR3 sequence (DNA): TGCGCCAGCAAGTCTACAGGGGTCTACGAGCAGTACTTC.

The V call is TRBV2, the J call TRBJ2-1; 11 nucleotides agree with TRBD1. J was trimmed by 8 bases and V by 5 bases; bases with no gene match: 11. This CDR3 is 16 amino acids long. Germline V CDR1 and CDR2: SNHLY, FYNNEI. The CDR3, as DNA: TGTGCCAGCAGTAACGCGGACAGGGGGCCTATGCATGAGCAGTTCTTC. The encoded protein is CASSNADRGPMHEQFF.

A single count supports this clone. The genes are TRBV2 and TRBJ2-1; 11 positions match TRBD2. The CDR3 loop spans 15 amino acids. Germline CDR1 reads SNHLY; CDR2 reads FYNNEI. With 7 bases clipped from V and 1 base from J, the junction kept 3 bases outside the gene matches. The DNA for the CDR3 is TGTGCCAGCACTTGGACTAGCGGGTCCTACAATGAGCAGTTCTTC. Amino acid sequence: CASTWTSGSYNEQFF.

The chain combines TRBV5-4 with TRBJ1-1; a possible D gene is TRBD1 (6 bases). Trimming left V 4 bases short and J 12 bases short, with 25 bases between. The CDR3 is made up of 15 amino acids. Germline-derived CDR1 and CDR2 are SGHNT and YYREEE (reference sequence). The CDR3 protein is CASSRGGLGASGPFF. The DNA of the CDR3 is TGTGCCAGCAGCAGGGGTGGATTGGGGGCAAGTGGACCTTTCTTT.

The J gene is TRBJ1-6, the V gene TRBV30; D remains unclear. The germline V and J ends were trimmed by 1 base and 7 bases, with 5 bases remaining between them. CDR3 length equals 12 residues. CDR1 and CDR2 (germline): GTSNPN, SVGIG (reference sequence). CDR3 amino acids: CAWSARNSPLHF. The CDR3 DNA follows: TGTGCCTGGAGTGCCAGAAATTCACCCCTCCACTTT. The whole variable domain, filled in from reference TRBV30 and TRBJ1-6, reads SQTIHQWPATLVQPVGSPLSLECTVEGTSNPNLYWYRQAAGRGLQLLFYSVGIGQISSEVPQNLSASRPQDRQFILSSKKLLLSDSGFYLCAWSARNSPLHFGNGTRLTVT.

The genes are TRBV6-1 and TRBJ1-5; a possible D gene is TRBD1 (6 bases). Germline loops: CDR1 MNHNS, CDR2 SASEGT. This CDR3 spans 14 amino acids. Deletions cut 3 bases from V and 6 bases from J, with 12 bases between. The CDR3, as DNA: TGTGCCAGCAGTGACGAGGGGGTGAGTCAGCCCCAGCATTTT. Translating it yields CASSDEGVSQPQHF.

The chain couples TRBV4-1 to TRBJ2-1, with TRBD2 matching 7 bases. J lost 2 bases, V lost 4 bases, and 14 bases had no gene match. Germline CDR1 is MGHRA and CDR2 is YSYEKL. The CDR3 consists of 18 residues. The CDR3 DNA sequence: TGCGCCAGCAGCCCCGGGGCGTTTGGGAGGGACCCCTACAATGAGCAGTTCTTC. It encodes CASSPGAFGRDPYNEQFF.

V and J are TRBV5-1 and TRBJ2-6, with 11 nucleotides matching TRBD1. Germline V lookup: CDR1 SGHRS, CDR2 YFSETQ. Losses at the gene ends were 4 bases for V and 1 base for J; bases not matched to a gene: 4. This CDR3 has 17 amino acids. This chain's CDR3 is CASSQDRGRSGANVLTF. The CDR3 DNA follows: TGCGCCAGCAGCCAGGACAGGGGGCGGTCTGGGGCCAACGTCCTGACTTTC.